This T cell receptor (beta chain) came from a study of blood T cell repertoires in COVID-19. Turning to the study itself: The origin of the acute and convalescent COVID-19 samples was the United States, Italy and Spain. PBMCs, B-cell-depleted T cells, or T cells were the source of the cDNA or gDNA that made up the material.

CDR1 LGHDT and CDR2 YNNKEL come from the germline V gene (reference sequence). This CDR3 has 14 residues. J was trimmed by 15 bases and V by 1 base; bases with no gene match: 10. Using immunoSEQ multiplex PCR, the repertoire was profiled, and TCRdb retains in-frame clones only, with some absent. Here the sample spans approximately 300,000 clones, 80% to 90% being singletons. The sample was peripheral blood. The TCR comes from a man aged 35 to 55 with acute or convalescent COVID-19. The chain employs TRBV3-1 (or the pseudogene TRBV3-2) and TRBJ2-1, with 9 bases that match TRBD1. In nucleotides, the CDR3 is TGTGCCAGCAGCCAAGGGAATGGGGACAGGGCTCGGTTCTTC. Its protein is CASSQGNGDRARFF.